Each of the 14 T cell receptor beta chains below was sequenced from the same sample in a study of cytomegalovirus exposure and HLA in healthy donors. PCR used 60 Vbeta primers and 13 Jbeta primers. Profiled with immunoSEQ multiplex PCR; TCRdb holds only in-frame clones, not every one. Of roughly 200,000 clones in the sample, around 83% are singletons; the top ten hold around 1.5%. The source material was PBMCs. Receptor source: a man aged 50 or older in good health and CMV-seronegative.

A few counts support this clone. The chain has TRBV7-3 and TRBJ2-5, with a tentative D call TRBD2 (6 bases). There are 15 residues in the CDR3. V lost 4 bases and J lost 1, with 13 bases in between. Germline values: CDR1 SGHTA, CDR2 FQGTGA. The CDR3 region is CASSSMGGLQETQYF. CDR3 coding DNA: TGTGCCAGCAGCTCCATGGGGGGTCTCCAAGAGACCCAGTACTTC.

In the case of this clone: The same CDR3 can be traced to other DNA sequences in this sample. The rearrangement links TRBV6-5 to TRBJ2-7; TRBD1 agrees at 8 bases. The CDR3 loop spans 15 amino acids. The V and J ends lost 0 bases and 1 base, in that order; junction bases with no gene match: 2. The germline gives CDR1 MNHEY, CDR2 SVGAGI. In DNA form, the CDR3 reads TGTGCCAGCAGTTACTCCGGACAGGGATCCTACGAGCAGTACTTC. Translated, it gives CASSYSGQGSYEQYF.

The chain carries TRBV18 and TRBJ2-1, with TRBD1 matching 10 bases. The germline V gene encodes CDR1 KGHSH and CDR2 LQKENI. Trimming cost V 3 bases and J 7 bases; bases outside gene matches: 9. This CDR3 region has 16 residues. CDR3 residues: CASSPQTGQGTNEQFF. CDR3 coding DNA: TGTGCCAGCTCACCCCAAACGGGACAGGGGACGAATGAGCAGTTCTTC.

CDR3 protein: CASSWGLNQPQHF. The CDR3 region has the DNA TGTGCCAGTAGTTGGGGACTTAATCAGCCCCAGCATTTT. The chain carries TRBV19 and TRBJ1-5; D possibly corresponds to TRBD1 (5 bases). The germline CDR1 and CDR2 sequences are LNHDA and SQIVND (reference sequence). This CDR3 region has 13 residues. V lost 5 bases to trimming and J lost 4 bases, with 9 bases between them.

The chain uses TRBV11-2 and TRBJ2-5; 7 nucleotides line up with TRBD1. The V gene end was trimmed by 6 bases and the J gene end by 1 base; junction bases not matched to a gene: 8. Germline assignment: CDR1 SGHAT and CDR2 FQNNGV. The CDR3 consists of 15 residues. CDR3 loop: CASSDRVRGQETQYF. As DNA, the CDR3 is TGTGCCAGCAGTGACAGGGTCCGGGGCCAAGAGACCCAGTACTTC.

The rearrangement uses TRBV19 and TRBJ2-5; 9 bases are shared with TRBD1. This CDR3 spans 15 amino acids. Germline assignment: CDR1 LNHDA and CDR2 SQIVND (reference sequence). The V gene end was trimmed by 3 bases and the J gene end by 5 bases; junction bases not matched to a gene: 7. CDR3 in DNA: TGTGCCAGTAGTATCACGGGACAGGGATTTGAGACCCAGTACTTC. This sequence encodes CASSITGQGFETQYF.

DNA of the CDR3: TGTGCCAGCAGCTTAGGACAGACTGGAAACACCATATATTTT. Translated, it gives CASSLGQTGNTIYF. The chain recombines TRBV7-2 with TRBJ1-3, with D possibly TRBD1 on 5 matching bases. The germline V gene has CDR1 SGHTA and CDR2 FQGNSA. V dropped 1 base and J dropped 2 bases, with 6 bases sitting between them. There are 14 residues in the CDR3.

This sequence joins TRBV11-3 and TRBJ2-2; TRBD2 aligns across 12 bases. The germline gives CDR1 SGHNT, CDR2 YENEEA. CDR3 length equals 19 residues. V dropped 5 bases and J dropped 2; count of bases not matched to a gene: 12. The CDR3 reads CASSPSLGLAGHNTGELFF. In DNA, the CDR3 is TGTGCCAGCAGCCCTAGCCTAGGACTAGCGGGACATAACACCGGGGAGCTGTTTTTT.

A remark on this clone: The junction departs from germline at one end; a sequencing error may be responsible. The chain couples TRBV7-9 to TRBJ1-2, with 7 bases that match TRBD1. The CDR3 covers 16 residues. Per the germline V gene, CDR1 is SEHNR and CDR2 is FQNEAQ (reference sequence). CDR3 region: CSSSPGGSGGTDGYTF. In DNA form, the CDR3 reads TGTTCCAGCAGCCCCGGGGGTTCAGGGGGTACAGATGGCTACACCTTC.

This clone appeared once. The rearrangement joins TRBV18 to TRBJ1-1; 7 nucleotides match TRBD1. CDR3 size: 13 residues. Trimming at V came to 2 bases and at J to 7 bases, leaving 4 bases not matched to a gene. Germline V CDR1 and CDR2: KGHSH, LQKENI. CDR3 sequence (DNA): TGTGCCAGCTCACCAGGGACAGACCGTGAAGCTTTCTTT. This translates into CASSPGTDREAFF.

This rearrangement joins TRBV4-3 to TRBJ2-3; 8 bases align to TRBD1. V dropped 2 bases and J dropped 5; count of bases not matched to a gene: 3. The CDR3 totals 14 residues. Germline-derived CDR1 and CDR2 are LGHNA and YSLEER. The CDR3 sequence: CASSQRQGKDTQYF. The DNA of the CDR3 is TGCGCCAGCAGCCAACGACAGGGGAAAGATACGCAGTATTTT.

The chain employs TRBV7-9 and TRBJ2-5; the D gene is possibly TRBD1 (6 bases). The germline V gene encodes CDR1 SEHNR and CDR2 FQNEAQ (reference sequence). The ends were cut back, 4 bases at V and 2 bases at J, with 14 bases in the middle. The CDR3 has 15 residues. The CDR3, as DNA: TGTGCCAGCAGCTCGTTGGGACACAAGCAAGAGACCCAGTACTTC. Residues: CASSSLGHKQETQYF.

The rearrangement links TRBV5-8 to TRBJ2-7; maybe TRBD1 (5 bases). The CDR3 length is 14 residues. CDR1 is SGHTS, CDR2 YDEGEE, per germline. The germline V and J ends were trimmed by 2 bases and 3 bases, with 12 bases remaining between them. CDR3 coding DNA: TGTGCCAGCAGCTTCCAGGGCCCCCACTACGAGCAGTACTTC. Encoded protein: CASSFQGPHYEQYF.

The CDR3 loop is CASSPPSGRRREQYF. CDR3 in DNA: TGTGCCAGCTCACCACCTAGCGGGAGACGGCGCGAGCAGTACTTC. This chain connects TRBV18 to TRBJ2-7; TRBD2 matches 9 bases. CDR1 is KGHSH, CDR2 LQKENI, per germline. This CDR3 region has 15 residues. The V gene end was trimmed by 0 bases and the J gene end by 6 bases; junction bases not matched to a gene: 6. Complete variable domain (other parts from reference TRBV18 and TRBJ2-7): NAGVMQNPRHLVRRRGQEARLRCSPMKGHSHVYWYRQLPEEGLKFMVYLQKENIIDESGMPKERFSAEFPKEGPSILRIQQVVRGDSAAYFCASSPPSGRRREQYFGPGTRLTVT.